What follows are 2 T cell receptor beta chains derived from one specimen sequenced in a study of cytomegalovirus exposure and HLA in healthy donors. The PCR employed 60 Vbeta primers together with 13 Jbeta primers. Profiling relied on immunoSEQ multiplex PCR, and the TCRdb table lists in-frame clones only, not all of them. This sample has around 200,000 clones, with almost 85% found just once. What was sequenced was PBMCs. Receptors originate from a middle-aged woman in good health and CMV-seronegative.

This chain uses TRBV5-1 with TRBJ2-2, with D tentatively TRBD1 (6 bases). Germline assignment: CDR1 SGHRS and CDR2 YFSETQ. The V and J ends lost 3 bases and 0 bases respectively, with 9 bases between them. The CDR3 length is 15 residues. The DNA for the CDR3 is TGCGCCAGCAGCTCAAGGACAGCGAACACCGGGGAGCTGTTTTTT. Amino acids: CASSSRTANTGELFF.

The chain combines TRBV19 with TRBJ2-1; TRBD1 matches 10 bases. The CDR3 sequence is 14 residues long. Germline lookup yields CDR1 LNHDA and CDR2 SQIVND (reference sequence). Unmatched junction bases numbered 5, after V lost 4 bases and J lost 8 bases. CDR3 sequence: CASSSSGTGDEQFF. The CDR3 DNA sequence: TGTGCCAGTAGTAGCTCCGGGACAGGGGATGAGCAGTTCTTC. The complete variable domain, with remaining parts taken from reference TRBV19 and TRBJ2-1, reads DGGITQSPKYLFRKEGQNVTLSCEQNLNHDAMYWYRQDPGQGLRLIYYSQIVNDFQKGDIAEGYSVSREKKESFPLTVTSAQKNPTAFYLCASSSSGTGDEQFFGPGTRLTVL.